These 12 T cell receptor beta chains share one sample of origin, sequenced in a study of cytomegalovirus exposure and HLA in healthy donors. PCR primers comprised 60 Vbeta and 13 Jbeta primers. Method: immunoSEQ multiplex PCR; TCRdb's copy keeps in-frame clones and lacks some. The sample yields roughly 150,000 clones, under 70% seen once. The specimen was PBMCs. These receptors were collected from a man aged 25-45 years in good health and CMV-seropositive.

This clone was detected a few times. This sequence joins TRBV7-8 and TRBJ1-1; possible D gene TRBD1, 5 bases. This CDR3 contains 14 residues. V was clipped by 5 bases and J by 11 bases, with 21 bases between them. Germline assignment: CDR1 SGHVS and CDR2 FQNEAQ. DNA for the CDR3: TGTGCCAGCAGCCTTAGATTGAGCGAGGAGGGGGCTTTCTTT. Its translation is CASSLRLSEEGAFF.

The chain carries TRBV27 and TRBJ1-2; 9 bases are shared with TRBD1. CDR1 is MNHEY and CDR2 is SMNVEV in the germline V gene (reference sequence). The CDR3 runs 14 residues. The V segment lost 4 bases and the J segment 7 bases; nucleotides outside the gene matches: 7. The CDR3, as DNA: TGTGCCAGCAGTTCGACAGGGGGGCCTGGTGGCTACACCTTC. Translating gives CASSSTGGPGGYTF.

V gene TRBV9 combines with J gene TRBJ1-1; perhaps TRBD1 as D (6 bases). Trimming left V 3 bases short and J 10 bases short, with 28 bases between. Per germline, CDR1 SGDLS and CDR2 YYNGEE. This CDR3 is 17 amino acids long. CDR3 residues: CASSASLAGEGPTVAFF. The CDR3 nucleotides read TGTGCCAGCAGCGCCTCCCTAGCAGGGGAGGGACCCACAGTAGCTTTCTTT.

This clone occurred once. The chain recombines TRBV4-1 with TRBJ1-2, with D possibly matching TRBD1 (5 bases). The CDR3 has 16 residues. The germline CDR1 and CDR2 sequences are MGHRA and YSYEKL. Trimming took off 4 bases at V and 3 bases at J, with 18 bases between the two ends. The CDR3 sequence: CASSPRSTVFDYGYTF. CDR3 in DNA: TGCGCCAGCAGCCCCCGTTCGACAGTCTTCGACTATGGCTACACCTTC.

This clone was observed a few times. V gene TRBV4-2 combines with J gene TRBJ2-3; 8 nucleotides agree with TRBD1. The CDR3 is made up of 15 amino acids. Trimming at V came to 3 bases and at J to 3 bases, leaving 5 bases not matched to a gene. Germline lookup yields CDR1 LGHNA and CDR2 YNFKEQ. The CDR3 sequence: CASSQETGGTDTQYF. For the CDR3, the DNA is TGTGCCAGCAGCCAGGAAACAGGGGGGACAGATACGCAGTATTTT.

The sample holds one count of this clone. This chain connects TRBV15 to TRBJ1-2; perhaps TRBD1 as D (6 bases). The V end lost 4 bases, the J end lost 4 bases, and 10 bases lay between the germline ends. The CDR3 runs 13 residues. Per the germline V gene, CDR1 is LNHNV and CDR2 is YYDKDF (reference sequence). This CDR3 is CATSTPDSYGYTF. CDR3 nucleotide sequence: TGTGCCACCAGCACCCCGGACAGCTATGGCTACACCTTC.

This chain connects TRBV5-1 to TRBJ1-4, with 9 nucleotides matching TRBD1. V trimming: 4 bases; J trimming: 7 bases; junction bases outside the gene matches: 8. Germline-derived CDR1 and CDR2 are SGHRS and YFSETQ. The CDR3 runs to 15 residues. The CDR3, as DNA: TGCGCCAGCAGCACACAACAGGGGGCGGGTGAAAAACTGTTTTTT. It translates to CASSTQQGAGEKLFF.

This clone was seen a handful of times. CDR3 DNA: TGTGCCAGCACGTTCGGGGGCTCTGGAAACACCATATATTTT. This translates into CASTFGGSGNTIYF. The chain joins TRBV6-1 to TRBJ1-3; D might be TRBD1 (5 bases). The CDR3 extends over 14 amino acids. Per germline, CDR1 MNHNS and CDR2 SASEGT. Trimming shortened V by 7 bases and J by 0 bases, and 10 bases separated the two germline ends.

The gene calls are TRBV7-9 and TRBJ2-5, with D possibly matching TRBD2 (5 bases). The J call may be faulty, since TRBJ2-7 better matches the DNA end. This CDR3 has 13 amino acids. CDR1 SEHNR and CDR2 FQNEAQ come from the germline V gene (reference sequence). CDR3 DNA: TGTGCCAGCAGCCCCGGACTCCGTGGCGAGCAGTACTTC. Its translation: CASSPGLRGEQYF.

The rearrangement links TRBV4-1 to TRBJ2-5; perhaps TRBD2 as D (6 bases). CDR1 and CDR2 from the germline V gene are MGHRA and YSYEKL. The CDR3 loop spans 11 amino acids. Trimming removed 1 base from V and 13 bases from J, with 10 bases in between. The CDR3 here is CASSQAQTRYF. CDR3 DNA: TGCGCCAGCAGCCAAGCCCAGACTAGGTACTTC.

The V gene is TRBV2, the J gene TRBJ2-5; TRBD1 might be the D (8 bases). The J call may be faulty, since TRBJ2-7 better matches the DNA end. CDR3 length: 15 residues. Germline V gives CDR1 SNHLY, CDR2 FYNNEI. CDR3 in DNA: TGTGCCAGCATGGGAGGGACAGGTGTAGAGGGCGAGCAGTACTTC. Translation gives CASMGGTGVEGEQYF.

The CDR3 spells CAWWEFMNTEAFF. DNA for the CDR3: TGTGCCTGGTGGGAGTTCATGAACACTGAAGCTTTCTTT. The rearrangement uses TRBV30 and TRBJ1-1; no clear D gene. This CDR3 has 13 amino acids. Germline loops: CDR1 GTSNPN, CDR2 SVGIG (reference sequence). V lost 5 bases and J lost 0, with 10 bases in between.